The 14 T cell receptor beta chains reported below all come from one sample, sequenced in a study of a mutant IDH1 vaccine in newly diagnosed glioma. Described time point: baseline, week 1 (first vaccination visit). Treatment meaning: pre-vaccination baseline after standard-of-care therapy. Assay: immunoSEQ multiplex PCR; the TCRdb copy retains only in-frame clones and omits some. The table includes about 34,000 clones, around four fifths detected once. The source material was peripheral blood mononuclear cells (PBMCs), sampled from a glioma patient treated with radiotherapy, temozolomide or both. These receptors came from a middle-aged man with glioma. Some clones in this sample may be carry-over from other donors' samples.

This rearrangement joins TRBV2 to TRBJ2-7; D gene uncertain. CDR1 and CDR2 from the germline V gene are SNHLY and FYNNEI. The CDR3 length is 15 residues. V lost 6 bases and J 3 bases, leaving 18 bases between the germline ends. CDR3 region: CASRQETATIYEQYF. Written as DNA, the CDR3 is TGTGCCAGCAGGCAGGAAACAGCTACGATCTACGAGCAGTACTTC.

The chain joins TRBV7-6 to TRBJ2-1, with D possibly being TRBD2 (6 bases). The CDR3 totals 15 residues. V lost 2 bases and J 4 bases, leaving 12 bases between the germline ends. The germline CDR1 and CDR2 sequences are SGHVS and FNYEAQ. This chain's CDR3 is CASSLTGEKYNEQFF. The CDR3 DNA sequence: TGTGCCAGCAGCTTAACGGGAGAAAAGTACAATGAGCAGTTCTTC. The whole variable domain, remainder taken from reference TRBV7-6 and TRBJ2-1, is GAGVSQSPRYKVTKRGQDVALRCDPISGHVSLYWYRQALGQGPEFLTYFNYEAQQDKSGLPNDRFSAERPEGSISTLTIQRTEQRDSAMYRCASSLTGEKYNEQFFGPGTRLTVL.

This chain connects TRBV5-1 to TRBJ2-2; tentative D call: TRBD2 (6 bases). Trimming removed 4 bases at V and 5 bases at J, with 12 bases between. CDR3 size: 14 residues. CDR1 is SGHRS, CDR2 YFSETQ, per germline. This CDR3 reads CASSTVSGTGELFF. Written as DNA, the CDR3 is TGCGCCAGCAGCACCGTTAGCGGAACCGGGGAGCTGTTTTTT.

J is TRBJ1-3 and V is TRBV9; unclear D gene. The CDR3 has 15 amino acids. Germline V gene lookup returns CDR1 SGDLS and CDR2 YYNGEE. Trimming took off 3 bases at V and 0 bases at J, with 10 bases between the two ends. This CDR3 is CASSAGFGSGNTIYF. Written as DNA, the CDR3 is TGTGCCAGCAGCGCCGGTTTTGGCTCTGGAAACACCATATATTTT.

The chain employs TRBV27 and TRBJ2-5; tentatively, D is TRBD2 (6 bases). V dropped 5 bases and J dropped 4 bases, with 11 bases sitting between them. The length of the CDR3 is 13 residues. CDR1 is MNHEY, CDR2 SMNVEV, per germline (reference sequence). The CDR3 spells CASSLGTVETQYF. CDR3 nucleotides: TGTGCCAGCAGTCTGGGGACTGTAGAGACCCAGTACTTC.

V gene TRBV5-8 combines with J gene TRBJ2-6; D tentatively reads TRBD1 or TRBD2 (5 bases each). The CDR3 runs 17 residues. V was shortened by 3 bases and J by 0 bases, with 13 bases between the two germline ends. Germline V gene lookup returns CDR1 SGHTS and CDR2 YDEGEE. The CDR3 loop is CASSSWGKGSGANVLTF. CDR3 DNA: TGTGCCAGCAGCTCGTGGGGGAAGGGCTCTGGGGCCAACGTCCTGACTTTC. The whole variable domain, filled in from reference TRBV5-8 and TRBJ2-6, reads EAGVTQSPTHLIKTRGQQATLRCSPISGHTSVYWYQQALGLGLQFLLWYDEGEERNRGNFPPRFSGRQFPNYSSELNVNALELEDSALYLCASSSWGKGSGANVLTFGAGSRLTVL.

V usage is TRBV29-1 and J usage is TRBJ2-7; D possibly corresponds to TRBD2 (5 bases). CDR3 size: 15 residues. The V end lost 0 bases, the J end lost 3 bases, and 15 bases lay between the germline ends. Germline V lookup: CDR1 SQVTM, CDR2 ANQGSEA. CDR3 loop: CSVEDQSGIGYEQYF. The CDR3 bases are TGCAGCGTTGAAGACCAAAGCGGCATCGGCTACGAGCAGTACTTC.

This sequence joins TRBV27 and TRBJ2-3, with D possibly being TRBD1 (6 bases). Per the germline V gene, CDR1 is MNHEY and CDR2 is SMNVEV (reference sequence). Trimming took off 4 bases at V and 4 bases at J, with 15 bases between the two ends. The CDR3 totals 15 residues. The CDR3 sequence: CASSSRTDRADTQYF. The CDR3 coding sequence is TGTGCCAGCAGTTCGAGGACAGACCGGGCAGATACGCAGTATTTT.

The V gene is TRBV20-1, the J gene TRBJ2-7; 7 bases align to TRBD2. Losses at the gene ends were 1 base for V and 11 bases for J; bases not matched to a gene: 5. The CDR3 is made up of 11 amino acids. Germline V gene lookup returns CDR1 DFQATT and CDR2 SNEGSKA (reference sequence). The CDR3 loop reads CSARVGGREYF. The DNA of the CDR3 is TGCAGTGCTAGAGTCGGGGGGAGGGAGTACTTC.

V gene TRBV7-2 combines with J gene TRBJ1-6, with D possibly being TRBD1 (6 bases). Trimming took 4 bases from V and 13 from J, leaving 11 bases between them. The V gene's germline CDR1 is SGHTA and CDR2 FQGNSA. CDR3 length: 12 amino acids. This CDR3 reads CASSSVGAPLHF. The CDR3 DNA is TGTGCCAGCAGCTCTGTGGGGGCCCCCCTCCACTTT.

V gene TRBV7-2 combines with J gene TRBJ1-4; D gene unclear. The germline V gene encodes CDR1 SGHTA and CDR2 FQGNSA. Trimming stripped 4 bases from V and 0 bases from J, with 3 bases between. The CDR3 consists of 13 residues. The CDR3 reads CASSYTTNEKLFF. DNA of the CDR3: TGTGCCAGCAGCTATACAACTAATGAAAAACTGTTTTTT.

The CDR3 is CASSEDRANEQFF. The CDR3 nucleotides read TGTGCCAGCAGTGAAGACAGAGCGAATGAGCAGTTCTTC. The V gene is TRBV2, the J gene TRBJ2-1, with D unresolved. V lost 1 base and J lost 7, with 8 bases in between. Germline CDR1 is SNHLY and CDR2 is FYNNEI. CDR3 length: 13 amino acids.

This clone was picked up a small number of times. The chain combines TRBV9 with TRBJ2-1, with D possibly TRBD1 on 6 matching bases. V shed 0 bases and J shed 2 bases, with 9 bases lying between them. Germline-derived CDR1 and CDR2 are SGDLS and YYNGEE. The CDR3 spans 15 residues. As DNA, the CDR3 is TGTGCCAGCAGCGTAGTGACAGGACCCTACAATGAGCAGTTCTTC. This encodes CASSVVTGPYNEQFF.

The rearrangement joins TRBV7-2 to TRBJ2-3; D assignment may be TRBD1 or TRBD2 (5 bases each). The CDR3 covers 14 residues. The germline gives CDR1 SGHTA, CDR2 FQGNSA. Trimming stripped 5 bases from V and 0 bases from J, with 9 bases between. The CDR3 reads CASSGWGSTDTQYF. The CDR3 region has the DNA TGTGCCAGCAGCGGGTGGGGGAGCACAGATACGCAGTATTTT.